This T cell receptor beta chain comes out of a study of blood T cell repertoires in COVID-19. The overall study: Sources were T cells, B-cell-depleted T cells, or PBMCs; the material itself was cDNA or gDNA.

The CDR3 runs 18 residues. Trimming removed 3 bases from V and 2 bases from J, with 21 bases in between. The count of this clone is one. Sequenced by immunoSEQ multiplex PCR; TCRdb stores in-frame clones only, minus some. The sample records approximately 61,000 clones, roughly 84% being singletons. The clonotype comes from a man in his forties or fifties with COVID-19, enrolled during active disease. The J gene is TRBJ2-3, the V gene TRBV23-1, with D maybe TRBD1 (7 bases). TRBV23-1 belongs to the ORF category, with a function that is uncertain. Input material: peripheral blood. In DNA form, the CDR3 reads TGCGCCAGCAGTCAGATCCCGTCAGGGGGGAGTTACACAGATACGCAGTATTTT. Residues: CASSQIPSGGSYTDTQYF.